The 5 T cell receptor beta chains listed next were all sequenced from one sample in a study of blood T cell repertoires in COVID-19. Repertoires were generated with immunoSEQ multiplex PCR, while TCRdb's copy carries only in-frame clones and drops some. Of over 60,000 clones listed, 82% are singletons. Sample: peripheral blood. The receptors come from a human donor in a cohort sampled during active COVID-19.

With regard to this clone: One end of the junction is discordant with germline, which a read error may explain. The chain recombines TRBV20-1 with TRBJ1-4; D ambiguous. This CDR3 is 10 amino acids long. CDR1 is DFQATT and CDR2 is SNEGSKA in the germline V gene (reference sequence). The DNA for the CDR3 is TGCAGTGCTAAACCGGGAACCCCCCGATTT. Residues: CSAKPGTPRF.

This clone was found once. The rearrangement links TRBV5-1 to TRBJ2-5; 7 nucleotides match TRBD1. J was trimmed by 0 bases and V by 1 base; bases with no gene match: 9. Germline CDR1 SGHRS, CDR2 YFSETQ. CDR3 length: 17 amino acids. The CDR3 is CASSLTGAPLYQETQYF. For the CDR3, the DNA is TGCGCCAGCAGCTTGACAGGGGCGCCCCTGTACCAAGAGACCCAGTACTTC.

The chain links TRBV18 to TRBJ1-2; D gene unclear. Germline-derived CDR1 and CDR2 are KGHSH and LQKENI. V was clipped by 3 bases and J by 8 bases, with 19 bases between them. The CDR3 has 15 amino acids. The CDR3 region has the DNA TGTGCCAGCTCACCCGATAATGGCCGGGAACGGGGCTACACCTTC. Its protein product is CASSPDNGRERGYTF.

DNA for the CDR3: TGTGCCAGCAGCTTAGATGGGCGACAGACGTACGAGCAGTACTTC. Residues: CASSLDGRQTYEQYF. The genes are TRBV11-3 and TRBJ2-7; TRBD1 is a possible D gene (5 bases). Trimming left V 0 bases short and J 4 bases short, with 13 bases between. Germline CDR1 is SGHNT and CDR2 is YENEEA. The CDR3 has 15 residues.

The chain has TRBV28 and TRBJ1-1; D is unclear. CDR1 and CDR2 (germline): MDHEN, SYDVKM. Trimming removed 5 bases from V and 3 bases from J, with 13 bases in between. The CDR3 runs 14 residues. In DNA, the CDR3 is TGTGCCAGCAGTGCCCCCGGGGAGGACACTGAAGCTTTCTTT. It codes for CASSAPGEDTEAFF.